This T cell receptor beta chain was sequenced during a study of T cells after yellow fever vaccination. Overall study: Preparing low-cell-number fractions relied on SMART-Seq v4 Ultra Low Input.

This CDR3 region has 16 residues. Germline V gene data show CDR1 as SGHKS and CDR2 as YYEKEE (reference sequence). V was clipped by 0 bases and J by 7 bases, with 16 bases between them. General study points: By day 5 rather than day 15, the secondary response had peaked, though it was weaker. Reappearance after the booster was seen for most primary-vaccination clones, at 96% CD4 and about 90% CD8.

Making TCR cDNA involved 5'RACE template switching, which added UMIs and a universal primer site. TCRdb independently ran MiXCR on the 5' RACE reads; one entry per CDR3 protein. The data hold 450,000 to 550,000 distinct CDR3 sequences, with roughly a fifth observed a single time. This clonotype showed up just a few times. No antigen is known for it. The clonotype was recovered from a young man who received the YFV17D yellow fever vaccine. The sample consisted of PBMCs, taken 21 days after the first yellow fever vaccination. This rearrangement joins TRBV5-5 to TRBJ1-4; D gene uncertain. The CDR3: CASSLGTNVRIEKLFF. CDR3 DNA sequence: TGTGCCAGCAGCTTGGGGACGAATGTTAGAATTGAAAAACTGTTTTTT.